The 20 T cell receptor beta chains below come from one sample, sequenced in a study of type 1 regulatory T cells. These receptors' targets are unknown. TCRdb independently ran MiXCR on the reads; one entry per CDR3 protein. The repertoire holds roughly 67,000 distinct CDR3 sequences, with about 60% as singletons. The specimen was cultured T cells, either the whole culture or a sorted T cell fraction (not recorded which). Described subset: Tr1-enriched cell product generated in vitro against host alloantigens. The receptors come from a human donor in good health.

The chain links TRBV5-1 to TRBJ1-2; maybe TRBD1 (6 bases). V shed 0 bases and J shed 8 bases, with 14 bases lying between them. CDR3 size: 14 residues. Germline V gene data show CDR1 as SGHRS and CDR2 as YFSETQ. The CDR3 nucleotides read TGCGCCAGCAGCTTGGAAGGGACACTTTTGGGCTACACCTTC. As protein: CASSLEGTLLGYTF.

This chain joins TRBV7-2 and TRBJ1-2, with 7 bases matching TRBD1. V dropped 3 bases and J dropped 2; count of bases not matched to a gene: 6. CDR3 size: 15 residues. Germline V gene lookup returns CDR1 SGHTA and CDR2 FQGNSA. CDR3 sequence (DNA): TGTGCCAGCAGCTTTCGACAGGGCCCGAACTATGGCTACACCTTC. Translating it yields CASSFRQGPNYGYTF.

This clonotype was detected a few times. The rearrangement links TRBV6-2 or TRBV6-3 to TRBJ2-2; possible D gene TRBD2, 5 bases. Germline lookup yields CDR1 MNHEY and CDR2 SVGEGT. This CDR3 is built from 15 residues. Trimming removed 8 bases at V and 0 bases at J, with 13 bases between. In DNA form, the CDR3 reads TGTGCCAGCGCTGGGTCGGGGACGAACACCGGGGAGCTGTTTTTT. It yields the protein CASAGSGTNTGELFF.

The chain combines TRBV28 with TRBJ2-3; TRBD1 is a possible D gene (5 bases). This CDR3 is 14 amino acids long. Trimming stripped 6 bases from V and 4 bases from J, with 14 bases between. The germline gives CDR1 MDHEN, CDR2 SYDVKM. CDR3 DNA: TGTGCCAGCAGCGTCCAGGGTGGTGCAGATACGCAGTATTTT. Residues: CASSVQGGADTQYF.

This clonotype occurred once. The CDR3 bases are TGTGCCAGCAGGCGAGTAGGTGAGCAGTTCTTC. Its protein product is CASRRVGEQFF. The chain recombines TRBV5-8 with TRBJ2-1, with D uncertain. This CDR3 region has 11 residues. Trimming cost V 5 bases and J 9 bases, with 9 bases left between them. CDR1 is SGHTS, CDR2 YDEGEE, per germline.

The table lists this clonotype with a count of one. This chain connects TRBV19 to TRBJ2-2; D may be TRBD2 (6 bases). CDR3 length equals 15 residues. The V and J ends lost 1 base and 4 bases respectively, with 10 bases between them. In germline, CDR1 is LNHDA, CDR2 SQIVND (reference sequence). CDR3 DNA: TGTGCCAGTAGTATAGTTTTAGCGGTCACCGGGGAGCTGTTTTTT. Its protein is CASSIVLAVTGELFF.

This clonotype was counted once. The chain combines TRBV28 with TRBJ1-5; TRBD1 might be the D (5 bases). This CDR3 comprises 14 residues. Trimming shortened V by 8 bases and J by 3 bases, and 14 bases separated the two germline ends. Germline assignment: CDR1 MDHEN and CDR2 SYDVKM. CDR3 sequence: CASRGTGANQPQHF. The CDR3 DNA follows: TGTGCCAGCCGGGGGACTGGGGCCAATCAGCCCCAGCATTTT.

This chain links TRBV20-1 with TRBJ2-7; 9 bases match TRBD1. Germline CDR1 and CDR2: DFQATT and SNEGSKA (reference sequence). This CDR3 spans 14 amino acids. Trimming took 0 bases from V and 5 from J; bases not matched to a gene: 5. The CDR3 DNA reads TGCAGTGCTAGAGATGGACAGGGGTTAAACGAGCAGTACTTC. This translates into CSARDGQGLNEQYF.

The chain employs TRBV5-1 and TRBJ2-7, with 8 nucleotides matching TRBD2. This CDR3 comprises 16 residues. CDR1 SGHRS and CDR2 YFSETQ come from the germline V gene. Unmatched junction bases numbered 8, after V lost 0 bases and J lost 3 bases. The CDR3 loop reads CASSLALSGSGYEQYF. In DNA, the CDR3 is TGCGCCAGCAGCTTGGCATTGAGCGGGAGTGGCTACGAGCAGTACTTC. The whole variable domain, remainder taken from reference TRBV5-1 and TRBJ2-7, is KAGVTQTPRYLIKTRGQQVTLSCSPISGHRSVSWYQQTPGQGLQFLFEYFSETQRNKGNFPGRFSGRQFSNSRSEMNVSTLELGDSALYLCASSLALSGSGYEQYFGPGTRLTVT.

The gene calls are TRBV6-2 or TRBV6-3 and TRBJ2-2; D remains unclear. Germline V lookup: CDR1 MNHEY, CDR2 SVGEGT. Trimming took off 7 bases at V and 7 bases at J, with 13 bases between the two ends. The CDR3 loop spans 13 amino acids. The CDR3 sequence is CASTITSSGELFF. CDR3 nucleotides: TGTGCCAGCACCATTACCTCGAGCGGGGAGCTGTTTTTT.

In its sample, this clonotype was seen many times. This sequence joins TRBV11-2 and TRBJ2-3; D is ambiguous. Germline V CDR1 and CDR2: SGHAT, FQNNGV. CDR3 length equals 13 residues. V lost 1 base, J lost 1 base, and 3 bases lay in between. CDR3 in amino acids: CASSLGGTDTQYF. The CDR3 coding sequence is TGTGCCAGCAGCTTAGGGGGCACAGATACGCAGTATTTT.

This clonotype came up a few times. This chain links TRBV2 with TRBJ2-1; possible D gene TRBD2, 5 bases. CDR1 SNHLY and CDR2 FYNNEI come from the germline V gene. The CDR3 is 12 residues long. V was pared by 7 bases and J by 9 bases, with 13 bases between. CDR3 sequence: CASIPGSREQFF. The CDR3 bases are TGTGCCAGCATCCCGGGGTCACGTGAGCAGTTCTTC.

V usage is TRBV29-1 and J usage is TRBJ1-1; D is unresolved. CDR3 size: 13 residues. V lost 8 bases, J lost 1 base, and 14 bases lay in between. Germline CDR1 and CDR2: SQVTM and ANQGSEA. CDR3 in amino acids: CSTKTGRNTEAFF. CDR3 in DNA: TGCAGCACAAAAACGGGTAGGAACACTGAAGCTTTCTTT.

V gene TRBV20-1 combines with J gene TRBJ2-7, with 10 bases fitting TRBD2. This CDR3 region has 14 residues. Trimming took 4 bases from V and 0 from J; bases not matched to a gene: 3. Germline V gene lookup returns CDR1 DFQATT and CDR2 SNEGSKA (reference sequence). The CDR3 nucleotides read TGCAGTGCTAAACCTAGCGGGAGCTCCTACGAGCAGTACTTC. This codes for CSAKPSGSSYEQYF.

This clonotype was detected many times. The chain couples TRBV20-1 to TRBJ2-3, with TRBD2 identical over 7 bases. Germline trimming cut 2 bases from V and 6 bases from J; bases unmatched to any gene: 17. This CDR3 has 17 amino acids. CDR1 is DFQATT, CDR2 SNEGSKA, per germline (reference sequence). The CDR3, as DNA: TGCAGTGCTAGACTGAAACCCAGCGGGACGACGTGGGATACGCAGTATTTT. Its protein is CSARLKPSGTTWDTQYF.

CDR3 region: CSARENTKTVAGELFF. The CDR3, as DNA: TGCAGTGCCCGCGAAAACACTAAGACGGTAGCCGGGGAGCTGTTTTTT. The chain employs TRBV20-1 and TRBJ2-2; the D is unclear. V lost 6 bases and J lost 6, with 23 bases in between. The germline V gene has CDR1 DFQATT and CDR2 SNEGSKA (reference sequence). The CDR3 runs to 16 residues.

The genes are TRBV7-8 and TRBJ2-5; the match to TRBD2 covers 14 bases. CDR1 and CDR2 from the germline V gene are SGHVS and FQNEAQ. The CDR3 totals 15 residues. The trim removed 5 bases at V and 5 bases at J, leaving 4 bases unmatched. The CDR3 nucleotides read TGTGCCAGCAGCCCGACTAGCGGGAGGGCGGAGACCCAGTACTTC. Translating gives CASSPTSGRAETQYF. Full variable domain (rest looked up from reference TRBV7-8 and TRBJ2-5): GAGVSQSPRYKVAKRGQDVALRCDPISGHVSLFWYQQALGQGPEFLTYFQNEAQLDKSGLPSDRFFAERPEGSVSTLKIQRTQQEDSAVYLCASSPTSGRAETQYFGPGTRLLVL.

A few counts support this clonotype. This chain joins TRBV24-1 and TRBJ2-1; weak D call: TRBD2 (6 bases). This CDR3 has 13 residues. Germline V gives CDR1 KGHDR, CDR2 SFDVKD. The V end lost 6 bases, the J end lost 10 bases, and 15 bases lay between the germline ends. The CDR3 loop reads CATSRGSGVEQFF. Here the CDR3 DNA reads TGTGCCACCAGTCGGGGTTCGGGGGTAGAGCAGTTCTTC.

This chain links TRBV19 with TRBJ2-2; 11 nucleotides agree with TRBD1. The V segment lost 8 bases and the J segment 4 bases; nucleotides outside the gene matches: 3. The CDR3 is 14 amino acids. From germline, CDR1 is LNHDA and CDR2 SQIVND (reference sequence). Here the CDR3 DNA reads TGTGCCAGTGGGACAGGGGGTCTCACCGGGGAGCTGTTTTTT. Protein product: CASGTGGLTGELFF.

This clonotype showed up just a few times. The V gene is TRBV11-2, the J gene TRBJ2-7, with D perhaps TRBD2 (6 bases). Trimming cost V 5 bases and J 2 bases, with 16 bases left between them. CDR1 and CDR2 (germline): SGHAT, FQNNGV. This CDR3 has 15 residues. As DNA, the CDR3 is TGTGCCAGCAGCATTAGGCCGGAGGGTCCCTACGAGCAGTACTTC. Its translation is CASSIRPEGPYEQYF.